The TCR beta chain under discussion was sequenced for a study of blood T cell repertoires in COVID-19 (dated by TCRdb to 2020 to 2022). Some background on the complete study: Collaborator samples came from the United States, Italy and Spain and covered acute and convalescent phases of COVID-19. The prospective study material was composed of cDNA or gDNA derived from T cells, B-cell-depleted T cells, or PBMCs. Subjects who had been exposed to COVID-19, were actively infected with it, or had recovered from it provided the deeply sampled blood TCRbeta repertoires that made up the dataset. The repertoires were made available in a free public database intended to serve as a resource for research on the immune response to SARS-CoV-2. The samples were drawn from the first 160 participants of the ongoing ImmuneRACE study and from over 950 subjects provided by 6 global collaborators. Nearly every sample came with metadata listing a de-identified subject ID, COVID-19 status, age in years and sex. Where available, HLA class I and class II types were obtained from metadata supplied by the sample provider rather than from assay-based typing. Overall study results and their limits: How much clinical and demographic metadata was included differed by source and by participant, and the metadata was provided uncurated.

Participants in the prospective study were enrolled through a virtual design, were aged roughly 18 to 100 years, and lived in roughly 24 United States geographic areas. To assign participants to cohorts, the prospective study relied on clinical history that participants themselves reported in a screening survey and a study questionnaire. Exposed participants had been in contact, within 2 weeks of entering the study, with a person who had a PCR-confirmed or clinician-diagnosed case of COVID-19. In the prospective study, mobile phlebotomists collected whole blood, serum and a nasopharyngeal or oropharyngeal swab from each participant. Prospective study participants could optionally give additional blood draws and questionnaires over an approximately 2-month period. Before DNA extraction, blood samples from the prospective study were shipped at room temperature or frozen. This clone was seen a few times. Its recognized antigen is unknown. Base-call qualities are not available, and no considerably larger clone is one nucleotide away.

The CDR3 runs 13 residues from the cysteine to the phenylalanine. Kept here is only the CDR3 DNA, which spans 39 bases and is read in frame from base 1. Reading the germline V gene gives CDR1 SNHLY and CDR2 FYNNEI. The germline V end is reduced by 6 bases and the J end by 4 bases; junction bases left unmatched: 1. TCRbeta CDR3 regions were amplified from genomic DNA by means of the immunoSEQ Assay, a bias-controlled multiplex PCR. The authors' analysis ran thus. Within the assay, amplification of reference gene primers was used to estimate how many nucleated cells each sample contained. Sequence reads were collapsed and filtered to measure the absolute abundance of every unique TCRbeta CDR3 rearrangement. For each sample, productive Simpson clonality was calculated as the square root of Simpson's diversity index over productive rearrangements. TCRdb re-hosts the immuneACCESS table, in-frame sequences only. Its copies lack some clones; in the studies checked, an unresolved V gene accounts for under half of them, and the cause for the rest is not known. The DNA gave D and trimming, while V, J and clone size come from that table. The sample has some 290,000 clones on record, roughly nine tenths of them singletons. Of the sample, about 4% falls within the top ten clones.

The chain is assembled from TRBV2 and TRBJ1-2, with 11 bases in between that match TRBD1. The clonotype originates from a young woman who had been exposed to COVID-19. The material sequenced was PBMCs or T cells enriched from blood (not recorded which). CDR3 loop: CASRGQGVYGYTF. The base sequence is TGTGCCAGCAGGGGACAGGGGGTCTATGGCTACACCTTC.